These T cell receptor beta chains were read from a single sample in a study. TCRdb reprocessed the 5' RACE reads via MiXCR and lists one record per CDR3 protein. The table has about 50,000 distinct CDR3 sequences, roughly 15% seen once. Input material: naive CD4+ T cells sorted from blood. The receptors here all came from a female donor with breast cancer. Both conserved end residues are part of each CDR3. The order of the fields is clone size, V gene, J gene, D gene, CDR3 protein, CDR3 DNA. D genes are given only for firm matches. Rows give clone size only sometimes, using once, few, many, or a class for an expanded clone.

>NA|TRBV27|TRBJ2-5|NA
CASSSTGAGGETQYF
TGTGCCAGCAGTTCGACAGGGGCGGGGGGAGAGACCCAGTACTTC
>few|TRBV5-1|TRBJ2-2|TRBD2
CASSSRLAGNTGELFF
TGCGCCAGCAGCTCAAGACTAGCGGGTAACACCGGGGAGCTGTTTTTT
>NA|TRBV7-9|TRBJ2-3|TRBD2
CASSFGLAGDTQYF
TGTGCCAGCAGCTTCGGACTAGCGGGAGATACGCAGTATTTT
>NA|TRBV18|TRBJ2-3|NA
CASSLDSATDTQYF
TGTGCCAGCTCACTCGACTCCGCCACAGATACGCAGTATTTT
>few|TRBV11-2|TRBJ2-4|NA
CASSLLTTSVIQYF
TGTGCCAGCAGCTTACTCACGACTAGTGTCATTCAGTACTTC
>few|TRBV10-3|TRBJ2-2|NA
CAISGGSSSAGELFF
TGTGCCATCAGTGGTGGGTCTAGCTCCGCCGGGGAGCTGTTTTTT
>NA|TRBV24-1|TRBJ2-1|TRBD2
CATSDSRRTSGIYNEQFF
TGTGCCACCAGTGATTCCCGGAGGACTAGCGGGATTTACAATGAGCAGTTCTTC
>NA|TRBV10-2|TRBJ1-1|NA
CASSGDTRLNRAFF
TGCGCCAGCAGTGGGGATACACGTTTAAACAGGGCTTTCTTT
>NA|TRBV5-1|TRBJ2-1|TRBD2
CASSLPAGELGEQFF
TGCGCCAGCAGCCTACCAGCGGGGGAACTGGGTGAGCAGTTCTTC
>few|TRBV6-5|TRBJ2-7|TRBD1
CASRTGGFEQYF
TGTGCCTCCCGGACAGGGGGCTTCGAGCAGTACTTC
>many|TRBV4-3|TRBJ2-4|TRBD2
CASSLSGSPYHIQYF
TGCGCCAGCAGCCTCAGCGGGAGCCCCTACCACATTCAGTACTTC